This passage covers 19 T cell receptor beta chains from one sample sequenced in a study of blood T cell repertoires in COVID-19. The data were produced by immunoSEQ multiplex PCR, yet TCRdb's version contains in-frame clones alone and is incomplete. The sample contains around 110,000 clones, over 80% of which appear only once. Input material: peripheral blood. These receptors originate from a woman in her thirties with acute or convalescent COVID-19.

The genes are TRBV7-9 and TRBJ2-1; perhaps TRBD2 as D (6 bases). There are 17 residues in the CDR3. Germline V gene data show CDR1 as SEHNR and CDR2 as FQNEAQ (reference sequence). Trimming left V 5 bases short and J 1 base short, with 18 bases between. Here the CDR3 DNA reads TGTGCCAGCAGCCCCCCCTTCGGGGGAATATCCTACAATGAGCAGTTCTTC. Protein: CASSPPFGGISYNEQFF.

The V call is TRBV10-1, the J call TRBJ2-7; 8 nucleotides line up with TRBD2. The CDR3 totals 14 residues. V lost 8 bases to trimming and J lost 5 bases; unmatched junction nucleotides: 11. Per germline, CDR1 WNHNN and CDR2 SYGVQD (reference sequence). CDR3 loop: CASSGGAQGNEQYF. The DNA for the CDR3 is TGCGCCAGCTCCGGGGGGGCCCAGGGGAACGAGCAGTACTTC.

This chain connects TRBV7-2 to TRBJ1-4, with D maybe TRBD1 (6 bases). Trimming shortened V by 5 bases and J by 7 bases, and 26 bases separated the two germline ends. Germline CDR1 reads SGHTA; CDR2 reads FQGNSA. The CDR3 spans 18 residues. The CDR3 is CASSRRGTGISSFEKLFF. The CDR3 DNA is TGTGCCAGCAGCCGCCGAGGAACAGGGATTAGCTCTTTTGAAAAACTGTTTTTT.

This clone showed up just once. The V gene is TRBV28, the J gene TRBJ2-2, with D uncertain. V shed 8 bases and J shed 4 bases, with 11 bases lying between them. Germline values: CDR1 MDHEN, CDR2 SYDVKM. The CDR3 runs 13 residues. The CDR3 nucleotides are TGTGCCAGCGTCGTGCACAGCACCGGGGAGCTGTTTTTT. Translating gives CASVVHSTGELFF.

A single count supports this clone. V usage is TRBV27 and J usage is TRBJ2-5, with 8 bases identical to TRBD1. After removal of 5 bases from V and 5 bases from J, the junction contained 10 bases not matched to a gene. The germline gives CDR1 MNHEY, CDR2 SMNVEV (reference sequence). This CDR3 comprises 15 residues. DNA of the CDR3: TGTGCCAGCAGTCCAAGAGAGACAGGGGCGGAGACCCAGTACTTC. Translation gives CASSPRETGAETQYF.

V gene TRBV11-2 combines with J gene TRBJ1-6; D unclear. Trimming left V 5 bases short and J 0 bases short, with 11 bases between. Germline lookup yields CDR1 SGHAT and CDR2 FQNNGV. The CDR3 has 16 amino acids. The CDR3 sequence is CASSPYSSSYNSPLHF. In DNA form, the CDR3 reads TGTGCCAGCAGCCCTTACTCGAGCTCCTATAATTCACCCCTCCACTTT.

The V call is TRBV5-6, the J call TRBJ1-5; D is ambiguous. Looked up from germline, CDR1 is SGHDT and CDR2 is YYEEEE. The V end lost 1 base, the J end lost 6 bases, and 11 bases lay between the germline ends. CDR3 length: 14 amino acids. DNA for the CDR3: TGTGCCAGCAGCTTGCGGGAGGGCGGTCAGCCCCAGCATTTT. As protein: CASSLREGGQPQHF.

The chain couples TRBV18 to TRBJ2-4; a weak D match, TRBD1 (6 bases). V was pared by 2 bases and J by 0 bases, with 17 bases between. Germline lookup yields CDR1 KGHSH and CDR2 LQKENI. The CDR3 spans 18 residues. Written as DNA, the CDR3 is TGTGCCAGCTCACCAGCCCAGGGGAAGGCCCTAGCCAAAAACATTCAGTACTTC. Translation: CASSPAQGKALAKNIQYF. Combining the CDR3 with reference TRBV18 and TRBJ2-4 gives the whole variable domain NAGVMQNPRHLVRRRGQEARLRCSPMKGHSHVYWYRQLPEEGLKFMVYLQKENIIDESGMPKERFSAEFPKEGPSILRIQQVVRGDSAAYFCASSPAQGKALAKNIQYFGAGTRLSVL.

The chain links TRBV11-2 to TRBJ2-2, with D hard to call. V lost 7 bases to trimming and J lost 7 bases, with 16 bases between them. Germline V gene data show CDR1 as SGHAT and CDR2 as FQNNGV. The CDR3 consists of 14 residues. The CDR3 spells CASTRSGGGGELFF. DNA for the CDR3: TGTGCCAGCACTCGGTCCGGCGGTGGCGGGGAGCTGTTTTTT.

This rearrangement joins TRBV19 to TRBJ1-1; perhaps TRBD1 as D (5 bases). The V end lost 1 base, the J end lost 4 bases, and 16 bases lay between the germline ends. CDR3 length: 16 residues. The germline CDR1 and CDR2 sequences are LNHDA and SQIVND (reference sequence). The CDR3 DNA reads TGTGCCAGTAGTATAGCTGGATGGGGCGGGGTCACTGAAGCTTTCTTT. Encoded protein: CASSIAGWGGVTEAFF. The full variable domain, completed using reference TRBV19 and TRBJ1-1, is DGGITQSPKYLFRKEGQNVTLSCEQNLNHDAMYWYRQDPGQGLRLIYYSQIVNDFQKGDIAEGYSVSREKKESFPLTVTSAQKNPTAFYLCASSIAGWGGVTEAFFGQGTRLTVV.

The V and J genes are TRBV11-3 and TRBJ2-3; 8 bases match TRBD2. Losses at the gene ends were 5 bases for V and 3 bases for J; bases not matched to a gene: 10. Germline CDR1 and CDR2: SGHNT and YENEEA. CDR3 size: 16 residues. The CDR3 coding sequence is TGTGCCAGCAGCCAATTCCCGGGACTAGGGACAGATACGCAGTATTTT. It translates to CASSQFPGLGTDTQYF.

The chain couples TRBV7-2 to TRBJ2-1; D is ambiguous. Germline V gene data show CDR1 as SGHTA and CDR2 as FQGNSA. V was trimmed by 0 bases and J by 11 bases, leaving 11 bases between them. This CDR3 has 13 amino acids. DNA for the CDR3: TGTGCCAGCAGCTTAGCGCAGGCCCATAAGCAGTTCTTC. This codes for CASSLAQAHKQFF.

J is TRBJ2-7 and V is TRBV7-4, with 7 bases identical to TRBD1. This CDR3 is 15 amino acids long. The ends lost 4 bases at V and 2 bases at J; junction bases unmatched: 8. Germline CDR1 and CDR2: SGHVT and SQSDAQ. CDR3 sequence: CASSSVGQAPYEQYF. DNA of the CDR3: TGTGCCAGCAGCTCCGTCGGACAGGCCCCCTACGAGCAGTACTTC. The full variable domain, with the rest looked up from reference TRBV7-4 and TRBJ2-7, is GAGVSQSPRYKVAKRGRDVALRCDSISGHVTLYWYRQTLGQGSEVLTYSQSDAQRDKSGRPSGRFSAERPERSVSTLKIQRTEQGDSAVYLCASSSVGQAPYEQYFGPGTRLTVT.

The V and J genes are TRBV10-1 and TRBJ2-7, with D perhaps matching TRBD2 (5 bases). The CDR3 is 14 amino acids. The germline CDR1 and CDR2 sequences are WNHNN and SYGVQD (reference sequence). Between the trimmed V and J ends, which lost 4 bases and 4 bases, there was a span of 14 bases. The CDR3 nucleotides read TGCGCCAGCAGTGTGGGGAGCCCCCCGTACGAGCAGTACTTC. Translating gives CASSVGSPPYEQYF.

The chain uses TRBV5-4 and TRBJ1-1, with 7 nucleotides matching TRBD1. V was pared by 0 bases and J by 6 bases, with 2 bases of the junction left unmatched. The germline V gene encodes CDR1 SGHNT and CDR2 YYREEE (reference sequence). This CDR3 has 13 amino acids. CDR3 nucleotides: TGTGCCAGCAGCTTGGGACAGGGAGCTGAAGCTTTCTTT. This gives the protein CASSLGQGAEAFF.

The rearrangement links TRBV30 to TRBJ2-6; a possible D gene is TRBD2 (5 bases). Germline CDR1 GTSNPN, CDR2 SVGIG (reference sequence). This CDR3 region has 16 residues. Trimming cost V 5 bases and J 1 base, with 15 bases left between them. DNA for the CDR3: TGTGCCTGGTCGGGGTTGGGGTATTCTGGGGCCAACGTCCTGACTTTC. Residues: CAWSGLGYSGANVLTF.

The chain uses TRBV28 and TRBJ2-2; TRBD2 matches 9 bases. With V trimmed by 7 bases and J by 2 bases, 5 bases remained unmatched. The CDR3 loop spans 15 amino acids. Per the germline V gene, CDR1 is MDHEN and CDR2 is SYDVKM. This chain's CDR3 is CASMRGGYNTGELFF. Written as DNA, the CDR3 is TGTGCCAGCATGCGGGGGGGGTATAACACCGGGGAGCTGTTTTTT.

The CDR3 spells CASGGQLNTEAFF. The CDR3, as DNA: TGTGCCAGCGGCGGACAGTTGAACACTGAAGCTTTCTTT. The chain has TRBV9 and TRBJ1-1; TRBD1 might be the D (6 bases). The germline V gene has CDR1 SGDLS and CDR2 YYNGEE. Trimming removed 7 bases from V and 0 bases from J, with 10 bases in between. CDR3 length: 13 residues.

This clone has a single count. V and J are TRBV9 and TRBJ2-1; 8 bases are a match to TRBD1. This CDR3 region has 16 residues. CDR1 is SGDLS, CDR2 YYNGEE, per germline. The trim removed 1 base at V and 8 bases at J, leaving 11 bases unmatched. The CDR3 here is CASSVTGQGIIDEQFF. DNA of the CDR3: TGTGCCAGCAGCGTAACCGGACAGGGAATTATAGATGAGCAGTTCTTC.